The present T cell receptor (beta chain) was sequenced within a study of tumor-infiltrating lymphocytes in oesophageal squamous cell carcinoma. Many counts were recorded for this clonotype. TCRdb itself ran the PCR reads through MiXCR, one entry per CDR3 protein. This table has around 20,000 distinct CDR3 sequences, 35% to 45% appearing once. With 2 bases removed from V and 5 bases from J, the gap between germline ends came to 9 bases. CDR3 length: 14 amino acids. Per the germline V gene, CDR1 is MNHNY and CDR2 is SVGAGI (reference sequence). V gene TRBV6-6 combines with J gene TRBJ1-4; D gene uncertain. The sample was esophageal tumor tissue. The clonotype originates from a male donor with esophageal squamous cell carcinoma. The CDR3 reads CASSYRQTNEKLFF. The DNA for the CDR3 is TGTGCCAGCAGTTACAGGCAGACAAATGAAAAACTGTTTTTT.